A selection of T cell receptor beta chains follows, all from one sample in a study of blood T cell repertoires in COVID-19. Profiling relied on immunoSEQ multiplex PCR, and the TCRdb table lists in-frame clones only, not all of them. The table shows about 47,000 clones, with approximately 89% occurring only once. The sequenced material came from peripheral blood. These receptors originate from a human donor with active COVID-19. The donor label of this sample is uncertain. Both conserved end residues are part of each CDR3. The order of the fields is CDR3 DNA, CDR3 protein, J gene, CDR3 length, clone size, V gene, D gene. A D gene is named only where the DNA matches it firmly. The size of a clone is reported for some rows only, either as once, few or many, or as a class for expanded clones.

TGCAGCGGGCACGGGACAGGAGATGGCTACACCTTC,CSGHGTGDGYTF,TRBJ1-2,12,.,TRBV29-1,TRBD1
TGTGCCAGCAGCGGGGGGACGTCCTACAATGAGCAGTTCTTC,CASSGGTSYNEQFF,TRBJ2-1,14,.,TRBV27,TRBD2
TGTGCCAGCAGCGCCCCCCCCGGGAGTTACAATGAGCAGTTCTTC,CASSAPPGSYNEQFF,TRBJ2-1,15,.,TRBV9,.
TGTGCCAGCAGCTCCCCTAGGGCAGGGGGCACTGAAGCTTTCTTT,CASSSPRAGGTEAFF,TRBJ1-1,15,.,TRBV5-8,TRBD1
TGTGCCAGCAGCTCTCACCAGGGGGGCTCTGAAGCTTTCTTT,CASSSHQGGSEAFF,TRBJ1-1,14,.,TRBV28,TRBD1
TGTGCCAGCAGCCAATCCCTAGGACAGGGGGCAACTGGAAACACCATATATTTT,CASSQSLGQGATGNTIYF,TRBJ1-3,18,once,TRBV16,TRBD1
TGTGCCAGCCTAGCGGGGGGACTTTACGAGCAGTACTTC,CASLAGGLYEQYF,TRBJ2-7,13,.,TRBV2,TRBD2
TGTGCCAGCACTTCGGGGGGAGGTGGGGCCAACGTCCTGACTTTC,CASTSGGGGANVLTF,TRBJ2-6,15,.,TRBV28,TRBD2
TGTGCCAGCAGCTCATGGGGCACAGGGGCCTACGAGCAGTACTTC,CASSSWGTGAYEQYF,TRBJ2-7,15,.,TRBV5-4,TRBD1
TGTGCCAGCTCACCACCGGGGGCGTCTGGAAACACCATATATTTT,CASSPPGASGNTIYF,TRBJ1-3,15,.,TRBV18,.
TGTGCCAGCAGCCAAACCGGCGGGGGGTCGCAGTATTTT,CASSQTGGGSQYF,TRBJ2-3,13,.,TRBV3-1/TRBV3-2,TRBD2
TGTGCCAGCAGCCCATACAGGGGGCAGGACTATGGCTACACCTTC,CASSPYRGQDYGYTF,TRBJ1-2,15,.,TRBV16,TRBD1
TGTGCCAGCAGCTTGGGGGCTTCTGGGGCCAACGTCCTGACTTTC,CASSLGASGANVLTF,TRBJ2-6,15,.,TRBV5-6,.
TGTGCCAGCTCCCCAGGGGGCTACGAGCAGTACTTC,CASSPGGYEQYF,TRBJ2-7,12,.,TRBV12-3/TRBV12-4,TRBD1
TGTGCCAGCAGTTTCCCAGGGGGTCACGAGCAGTACTTC,CASSFPGGHEQYF,TRBJ2-7,13,.,TRBV6-5,TRBD1
TGTGCCAGCGGAGGGACACAGGGGTTGAACACTGAAGCTTTCTTT,CASGGTQGLNTEAFF,TRBJ1-1,15,.,TRBV18,TRBD1
TGTGCCAACGACCGGGACTACATCCAAGAGACCCAGTACTTC,CANDRDYIQETQYF,TRBJ2-5,14,.,TRBV2,TRBD2
TGTGCCAGCGGGGGCTCCCCCGATGAGCAGTTCTTC,CASGGSPDEQFF,TRBJ2-1,12,.,TRBV28,.
TGTGCCAGCAGCTTGCAGGACAATGAGCAGTTCTTC,CASSLQDNEQFF,TRBJ2-1,12,.,TRBV11-3,.
TGCGCCAGCCAATTCAGCGGGGGTTCCTACAATGAGCAGTTCTTC,CASQFSGGSYNEQFF,TRBJ2-1,15,.,TRBV5-1,TRBD2
TGTGCCAGCAGATACTCGGACACCACCGGGGAGCTGTTTTTT,CASRYSDTTGELFF,TRBJ2-2,14,.,TRBV5-4,.
TGTGCCAGCAGCTCGACAGTTCGGGTTAGAGCTTTCTTT,CASSSTVRVRAFF,TRBJ1-1,13,.,TRBV11-2,.
TGCAGCGGAAGGACTAGCGACGTAGATACGCAGTATTTT,CSGRTSDVDTQYF,TRBJ2-3,13,.,TRBV29-1,TRBD2
TGTGCCAGCAGCTCCCTGAGGGCTGGGGCCAACGTCCTGACTTTC,CASSSLRAGANVLTF,TRBJ2-6,15,.,TRBV11-2,.
TGTGCCAGCAGCTCCCCCCGGGGACTAGCGGGCACCACAGATACGCAGTATTTT,CASSSPRGLAGTTDTQYF,TRBJ2-3,18,.,TRBV5-8,TRBD2
TGCGCCAGCAGCTTGGTCGGGGATAGCAATCAGCCCCAGCATTTT,CASSLVGDSNQPQHF,TRBJ1-5,15,.,TRBV5-1,.
TGTGCCAGTAAAGCCGGACCTACAATAGCGTTGGTGCAGTTCTTC,CASKAGPTIALVQFF,TRBJ2-1,15,.,TRBV27,.
TGTGCCAGCAGCCTATCTTTTACCCGACAGGGGATGAATGAGCAGTTCTTC,CASSLSFTRQGMNEQFF,TRBJ2-1,17,.,TRBV7-3,TRBD1
TGTGCCAGTAGTATGGCGGCACCAGGGGATACGCAGTATTTT,CASSMAAPGDTQYF,TRBJ2-3,14,.,TRBV19,.
TGTGCCAGCAGCTTGGGACTAGCGGGGAACTACGAGCAGTACTTC,CASSLGLAGNYEQYF,TRBJ2-7,15,.,TRBV7-8,TRBD2
TGTGCCAGCAGCGGTCGGGGAGGGACAGATACGCAGTATTTT,CASSGRGGTDTQYF,TRBJ2-3,14,.,TRBV7-8,TRBD2
TGTGCCAGCAGCTTAGCGCCCCTCTTGACAGGCTATGAGCAGTTCTTC,CASSLAPLLTGYEQFF,TRBJ2-1,16,.,TRBV7-2,.
TGCGCCAGCAGCTTGGGGAGCGGGGGCTACAATGAGCAGTTCTTC,CASSLGSGGYNEQFF,TRBJ2-1,15,.,TRBV5-1,TRBD2
TGTGCCAGCAGCTTCCGACTAGCGGGGGGAACAGATACGCAGTATTTT,CASSFRLAGGTDTQYF,TRBJ2-3,16,.,TRBV5-5,TRBD2
TGTGCTAGTGGCCTCGGTGTTTTCGCTGAAGCTTTCTTT,CASGLGVFAEAFF,TRBJ1-1,13,.,TRBV12-5,.
TGTGCCAGCAGCTTGGGGCAGGGAAGCTCCTACGAGCAGTACTTC,CASSLGQGSSYEQYF,TRBJ2-7,15,.,TRBV7-2,.
TGTGCCAGTAAGGGGGGGGCGAAAGGAGATACGCAGTATTTT,CASKGGAKGDTQYF,TRBJ2-3,14,.,TRBV19,.
TGTGCCAGCAGTTATAATCAGGAACAGGTCCGGGATACGCAGTATTTT,CASSYNQEQVRDTQYF,TRBJ2-3,16,.,TRBV27,.
TGTGCCAGCAGTTACTATACAGGTAGCAATCAGCCCCAGCATTTT,CASSYYTGSNQPQHF,TRBJ1-5,15,.,TRBV7-2,.
TGCGCCAGCAGCCAAAGGGATGGACAGGGGGCGTCCGGGGAGCTGTTTTTT,CASSQRDGQGASGELFF,TRBJ2-2,17,.,TRBV4-1,TRBD1
TGTGCCAGCATGGCAGGTAGCACAGATACGCAGTATTTT,CASMAGSTDTQYF,TRBJ2-3,13,.,TRBV2,.
TGCGCCAGCAGCCCGGAAGGGGGGGCCTACGAGCAGTACTTC,CASSPEGGAYEQYF,TRBJ2-7,14,.,TRBV5-1,.
TGTGCTTCCCAAAGACAGATAAACACCGGGGAGCTGTTTTTT,CASQRQINTGELFF,TRBJ2-2,14,.,TRBV19,.
TGTGCCAGCAGCTTACTAGCGGGAACCTACGAGCAGTACTTC,CASSLLAGTYEQYF,TRBJ2-7,14,.,TRBV11-1,TRBD2
TGCGCCAGCAGAGGGCCACTTCGGGGCACTGAAGCTTTCTTT,CASRGPLRGTEAFF,TRBJ1-1,14,few,TRBV4-1,.
TGTGCCAGTAGTATAACAGCAGCAAGCAATCAGCCCCAGCATTTT,CASSITAASNQPQHF,TRBJ1-5,15,.,TRBV19,.
TGTGCCTCACACAGACACGTAGAAGCTTTCTTT,CASHRHVEAFF,TRBJ1-1,11,.,TRBV30,.
TGCAGCGTCGGGAGCACCGGGGAGCTGTTTTTT,CSVGSTGELFF,TRBJ2-2,11,once,TRBV29-1,.
TGCGCCAGCAGCCAAGATCGACTAGCGGGAACCACACATACGCAGTATTTT,CASSQDRLAGTTHTQYF,TRBJ2-3,17,.,TRBV4-3,TRBD2
TGTGCCAGTAGCGTGGCGGGAAAGAACATTCAGTACTTC,CASSVAGKNIQYF,TRBJ2-4,13,once,TRBV19,.
TGTGCCAGCAGCCAAGGACAGGGCATTGGGACCGGGGAGCTGTTTTTT,CASSQGQGIGTGELFF,TRBJ2-2,16,.,TRBV4-2,TRBD1
TGCGCCAGCAGCTTAGCGGGAGGTGAAGAGACCCAGTACTTC,CASSLAGGEETQYF,TRBJ2-5,14,.,TRBV5-1,TRBD2
TGCGCCAGCAGTCAGGGACAGAAATTCTACGAGCAGTACTTC,CASSQGQKFYEQYF,TRBJ2-7,14,.,TRBV23-1,TRBD1
TGTGCCAGCAGCCAAGCTGCAGGTTATAGCAATCAGCCCCAGCATTTT,CASSQAAGYSNQPQHF,TRBJ1-5,16,.,TRBV4-2,.